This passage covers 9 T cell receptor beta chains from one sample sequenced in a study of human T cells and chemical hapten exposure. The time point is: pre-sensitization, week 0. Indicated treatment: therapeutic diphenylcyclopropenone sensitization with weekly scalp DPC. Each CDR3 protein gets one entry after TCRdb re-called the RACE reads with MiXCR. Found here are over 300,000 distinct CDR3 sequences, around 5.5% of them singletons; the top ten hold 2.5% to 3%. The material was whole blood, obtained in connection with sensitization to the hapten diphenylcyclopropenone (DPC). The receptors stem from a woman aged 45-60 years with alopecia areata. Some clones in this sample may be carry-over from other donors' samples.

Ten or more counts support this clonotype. The CDR3 spells CASSSATNEKLFF. CDR3 in DNA: TGTGCCAGCAGTTCCGCGACTAATGAAAAACTGTTTTTT. The gene calls are TRBV6-2 or TRBV6-3 and TRBJ1-4, with no clear D. V was clipped by 4 bases and J by 2 bases, with 5 bases between them. The CDR3 is 13 amino acids. The V gene's germline CDR1 is MNHEY and CDR2 SVGEGT.

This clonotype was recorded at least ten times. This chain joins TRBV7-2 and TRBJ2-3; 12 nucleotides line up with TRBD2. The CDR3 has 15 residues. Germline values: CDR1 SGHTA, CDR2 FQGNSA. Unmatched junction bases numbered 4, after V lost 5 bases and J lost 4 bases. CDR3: CASSAGLAGADTQYF. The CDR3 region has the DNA TGTGCCAGCAGCGCGGGACTAGCGGGCGCAGATACGCAGTATTTT.

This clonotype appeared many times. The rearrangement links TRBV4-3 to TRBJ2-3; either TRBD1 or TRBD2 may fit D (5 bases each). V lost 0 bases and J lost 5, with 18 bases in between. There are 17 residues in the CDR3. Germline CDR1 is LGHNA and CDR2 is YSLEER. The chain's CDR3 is CASSQDESRGYQDTQYF. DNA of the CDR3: TGCGCCAGCAGCCAAGATGAATCTCGGGGCTACCAAGATACGCAGTATTTT.

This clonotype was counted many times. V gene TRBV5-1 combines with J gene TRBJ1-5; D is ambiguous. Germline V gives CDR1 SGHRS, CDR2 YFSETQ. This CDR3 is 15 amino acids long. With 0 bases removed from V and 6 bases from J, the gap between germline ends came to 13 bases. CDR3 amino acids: CASSLGPGVGQPQHF. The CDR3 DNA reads TGCGCCAGCAGCTTGGGCCCAGGAGTGGGTCAGCCCCAGCATTTT.

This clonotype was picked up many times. The CDR3 here is CASSANNVGEYF. In DNA form, the CDR3 reads TGTGCCAGCAGCGCAAATAACGTCGGGGAATACTTC. The chain is built from TRBV7-2 and TRBJ2-5; TRBD2 is a possible D gene (5 bases). CDR3 length: 12 amino acids. Germline V gene data show CDR1 as SGHTA and CDR2 as FQGNSA. V lost 5 bases to trimming and J lost 14 bases, with 18 bases between them.

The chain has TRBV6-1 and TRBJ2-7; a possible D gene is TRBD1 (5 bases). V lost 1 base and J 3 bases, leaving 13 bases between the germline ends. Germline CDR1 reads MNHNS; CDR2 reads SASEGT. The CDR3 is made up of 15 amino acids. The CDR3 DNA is TGTGCCAGCAGTGAAGGTTTGGGGCAGTTCTACGAGCAGTACTTC. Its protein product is CASSEGLGQFYEQYF.

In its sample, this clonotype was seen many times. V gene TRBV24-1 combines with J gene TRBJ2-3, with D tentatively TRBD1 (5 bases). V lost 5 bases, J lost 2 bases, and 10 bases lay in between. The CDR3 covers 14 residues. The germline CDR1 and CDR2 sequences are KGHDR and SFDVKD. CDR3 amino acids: CATSAPGYTDTQYF. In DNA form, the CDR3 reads TGTGCCACCAGTGCCCCAGGGTACACAGATACGCAGTATTTT.

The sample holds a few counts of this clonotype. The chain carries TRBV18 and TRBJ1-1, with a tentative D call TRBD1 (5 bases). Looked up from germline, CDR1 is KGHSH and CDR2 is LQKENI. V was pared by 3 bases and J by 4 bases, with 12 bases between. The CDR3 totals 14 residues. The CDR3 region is CASSPEYGGTEAFF. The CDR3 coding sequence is TGTGCCAGCTCACCGGAGTACGGGGGCACTGAAGCTTTCTTT.

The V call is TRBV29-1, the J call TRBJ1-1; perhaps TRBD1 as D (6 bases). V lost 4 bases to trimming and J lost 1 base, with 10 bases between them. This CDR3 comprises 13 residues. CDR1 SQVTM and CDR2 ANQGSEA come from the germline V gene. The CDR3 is CSVVRGRNTEAFF. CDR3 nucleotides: TGCAGCGTTGTCAGGGGCAGGAACACTGAAGCTTTCTTT. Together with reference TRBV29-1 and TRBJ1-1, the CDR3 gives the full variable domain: SAVISQKPSRDICQRGTSLTIQCQVDSQVTMMFWYRQQPGQSLTLIATANQGSEATYESGFVIDKFPISRPNLTFSTLTVSNMSPEDSSIYLCSVVRGRNTEAFFGQGTRLTVV.